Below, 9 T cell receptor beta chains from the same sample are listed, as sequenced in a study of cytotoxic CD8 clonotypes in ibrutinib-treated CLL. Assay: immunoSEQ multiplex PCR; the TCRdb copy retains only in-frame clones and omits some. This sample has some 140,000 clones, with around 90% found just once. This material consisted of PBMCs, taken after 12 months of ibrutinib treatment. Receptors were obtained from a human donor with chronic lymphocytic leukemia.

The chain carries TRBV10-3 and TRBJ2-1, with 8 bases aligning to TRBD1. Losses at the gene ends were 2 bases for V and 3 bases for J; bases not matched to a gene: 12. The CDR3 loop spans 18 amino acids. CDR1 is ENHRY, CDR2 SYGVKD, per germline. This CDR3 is CAISERDFTGGFYNEQFF. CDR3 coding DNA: TGTGCCATCAGTGAGAGGGACTTTACAGGGGGTTTCTACAATGAGCAGTTCTTC.

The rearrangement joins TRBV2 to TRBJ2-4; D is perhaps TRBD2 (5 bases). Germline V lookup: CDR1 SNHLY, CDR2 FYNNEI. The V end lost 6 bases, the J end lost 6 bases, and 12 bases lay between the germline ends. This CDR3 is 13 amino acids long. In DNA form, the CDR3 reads TGTGCCAGCAGGGAGGATATTGGAAACATTCAGTACTTC. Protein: CASREDIGNIQYF.

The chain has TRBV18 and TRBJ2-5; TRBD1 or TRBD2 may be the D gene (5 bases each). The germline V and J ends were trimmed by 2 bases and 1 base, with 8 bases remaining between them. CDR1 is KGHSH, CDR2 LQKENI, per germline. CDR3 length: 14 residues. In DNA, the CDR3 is TGTGCCAGCTCACCAAGTGGGACCCAAGAGACCCAGTACTTC. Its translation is CASSPSGTQETQYF.

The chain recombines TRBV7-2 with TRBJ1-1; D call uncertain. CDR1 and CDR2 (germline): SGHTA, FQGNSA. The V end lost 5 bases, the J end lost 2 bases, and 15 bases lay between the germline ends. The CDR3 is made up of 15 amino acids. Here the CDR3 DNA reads TGTGCCAGCAGCCCCACTAGTCGCACCAACACTGAAGCTTTCTTT. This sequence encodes CASSPTSRTNTEAFF.

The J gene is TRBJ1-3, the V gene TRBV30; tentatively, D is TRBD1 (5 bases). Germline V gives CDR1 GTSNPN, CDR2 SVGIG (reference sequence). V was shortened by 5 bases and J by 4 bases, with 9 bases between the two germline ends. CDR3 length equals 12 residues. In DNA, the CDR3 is TGTGCCTGGGGGGCAGTCGGAAACACCATATATTTT. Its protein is CAWGAVGNTIYF.

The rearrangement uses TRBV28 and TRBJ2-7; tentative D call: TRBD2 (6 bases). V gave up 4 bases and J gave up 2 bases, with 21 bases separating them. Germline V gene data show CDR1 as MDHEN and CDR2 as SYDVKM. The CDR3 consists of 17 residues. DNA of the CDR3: TGTGCCAGCAGTTCCCCGGGGGTCGGGAACCCACCCTACGAGCAGTACTTC. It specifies CASSSPGVGNPPYEQYF.

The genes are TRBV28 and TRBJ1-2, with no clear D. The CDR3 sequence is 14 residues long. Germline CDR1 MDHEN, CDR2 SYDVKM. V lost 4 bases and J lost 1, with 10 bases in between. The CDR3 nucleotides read TGTGCCAGCAGTTACAGTCACCTTAACTATGGCTACACCTTC. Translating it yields CASSYSHLNYGYTF.

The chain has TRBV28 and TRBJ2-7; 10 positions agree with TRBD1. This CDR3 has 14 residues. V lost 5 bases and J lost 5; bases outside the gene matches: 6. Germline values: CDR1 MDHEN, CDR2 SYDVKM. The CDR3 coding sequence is TGTGCCAGCAGTCTCGACAGGGGGCCCCACGAGCAGTACTTC. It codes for CASSLDRGPHEQYF.

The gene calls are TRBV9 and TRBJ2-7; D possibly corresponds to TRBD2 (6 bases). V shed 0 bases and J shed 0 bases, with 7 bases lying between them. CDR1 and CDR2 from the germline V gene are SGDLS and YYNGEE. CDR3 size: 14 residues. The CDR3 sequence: CASSVGEASYEQYF. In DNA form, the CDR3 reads TGTGCCAGCAGCGTAGGGGAGGCCTCCTACGAGCAGTACTTC.